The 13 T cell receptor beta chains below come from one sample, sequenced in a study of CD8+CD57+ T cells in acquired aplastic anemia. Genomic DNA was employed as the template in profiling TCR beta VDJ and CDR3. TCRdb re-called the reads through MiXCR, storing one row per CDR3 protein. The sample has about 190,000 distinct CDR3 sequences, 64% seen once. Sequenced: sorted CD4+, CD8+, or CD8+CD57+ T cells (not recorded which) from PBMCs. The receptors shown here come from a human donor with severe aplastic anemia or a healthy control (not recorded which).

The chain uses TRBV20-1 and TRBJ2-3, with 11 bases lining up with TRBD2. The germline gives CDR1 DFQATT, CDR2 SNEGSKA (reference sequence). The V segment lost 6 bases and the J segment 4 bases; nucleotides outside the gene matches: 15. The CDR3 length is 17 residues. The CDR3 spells CSASSPRVAGGPDTQYF. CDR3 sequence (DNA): TGCAGTGCCAGCAGCCCCCGGGTAGCGGGGGGGCCAGATACGCAGTATTTT.

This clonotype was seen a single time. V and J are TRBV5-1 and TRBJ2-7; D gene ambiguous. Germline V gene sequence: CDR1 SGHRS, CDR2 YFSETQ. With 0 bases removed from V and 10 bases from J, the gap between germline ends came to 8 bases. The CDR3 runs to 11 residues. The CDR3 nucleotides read TGCGCCAGCAGCTTGGGACGTCGACAGTACTTC. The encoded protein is CASSLGRRQYF.

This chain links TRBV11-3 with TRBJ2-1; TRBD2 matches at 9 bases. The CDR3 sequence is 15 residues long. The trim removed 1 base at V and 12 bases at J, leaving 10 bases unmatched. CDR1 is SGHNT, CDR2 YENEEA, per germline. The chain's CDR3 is CASSLGLAVFSGQFF. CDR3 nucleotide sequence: TGTGCCAGCAGCTTAGGACTAGCGGTCTTTAGTGGGCAGTTCTTC. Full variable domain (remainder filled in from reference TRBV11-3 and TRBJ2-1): EAGVVQSPRYKIIEKKQPVAFWCNPISGHNTLYWYLQNLGQGPELLIRYENEEAVDDSQLPKDRFSAERLKGVDSTLKIQPAELGDSAVYLCASSLGLAVFSGQFFGPGTRLTVL.

The CDR3 DNA reads TGTGCCAGCAGCTTAGGTGTGGGGGACAGTCAGCCCCAGCATTTT. Protein: CASSLGVGDSQPQHF. This sequence joins TRBV7-9 and TRBJ1-5; 7 bases are a match to TRBD1. The CDR3 is 15 amino acids. The junction had 6 bases not matched to a gene; V was cut back by 1 base and J by 6 bases. Germline CDR1 reads SEHNR; CDR2 reads FQNEAQ (reference sequence).

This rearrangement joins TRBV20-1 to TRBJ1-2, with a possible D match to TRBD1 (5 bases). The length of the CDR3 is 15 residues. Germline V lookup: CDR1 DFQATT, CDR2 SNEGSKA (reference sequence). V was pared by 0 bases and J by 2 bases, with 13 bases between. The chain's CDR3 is CSARDGGVFNYGYTF. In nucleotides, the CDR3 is TGCAGTGCTAGAGATGGGGGGGTTTTCAACTATGGCTACACCTTC.

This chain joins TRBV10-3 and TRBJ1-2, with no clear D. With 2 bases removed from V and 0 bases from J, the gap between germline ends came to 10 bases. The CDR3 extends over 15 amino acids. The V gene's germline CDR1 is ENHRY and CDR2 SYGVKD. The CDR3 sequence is CAISEVQLANYGYTF. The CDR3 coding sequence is TGTGCCATCAGTGAGGTTCAGTTAGCTAACTATGGCTACACCTTC.

The CDR3 DNA reads as TGTGCCAGCAGCTTAGGGGAAGGTGGAAACACCATATATTTT. Translating it yields CASSLGEGGNTIYF. The chain joins TRBV7-2 to TRBJ1-3; D unclear. CDR1 SGHTA and CDR2 FQGNSA come from the germline V gene. Trimming took 1 base from V and 3 from J, leaving 7 bases between them. CDR3 length equals 14 residues. Full variable domain (missing parts from reference TRBV7-2 and TRBJ1-3): GAGVSQSPSNKVTEKGKDVELRCDPISGHTALYWYRQSLGQGLEFLIYFQGNSAPDKSGLPSDRFSAERTGGSVSTLTIQRTQQEDSAVYLCASSLGEGGNTIYFGEGSWLTVV.

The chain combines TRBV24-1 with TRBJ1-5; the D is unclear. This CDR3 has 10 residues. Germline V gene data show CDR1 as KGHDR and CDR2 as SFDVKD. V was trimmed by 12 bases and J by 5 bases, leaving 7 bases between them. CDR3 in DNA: TGTGCCGCCGGCGATCAGCCCCAGCATTTT. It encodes CAAGDQPQHF.

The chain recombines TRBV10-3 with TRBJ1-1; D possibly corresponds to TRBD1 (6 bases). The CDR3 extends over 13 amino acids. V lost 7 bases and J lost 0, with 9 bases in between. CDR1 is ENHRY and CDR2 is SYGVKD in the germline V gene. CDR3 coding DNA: TGTGCCATCATGGGACACCTGAACACTGAAGCTTTCTTT. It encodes CAIMGHLNTEAFF.

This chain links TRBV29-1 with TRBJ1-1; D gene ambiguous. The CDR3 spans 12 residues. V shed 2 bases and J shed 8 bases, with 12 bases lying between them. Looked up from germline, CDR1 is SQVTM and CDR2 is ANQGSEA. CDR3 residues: CSVERAASEAFF. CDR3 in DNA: TGCAGCGTTGAAAGGGCAGCGAGCGAAGCTTTCTTT.

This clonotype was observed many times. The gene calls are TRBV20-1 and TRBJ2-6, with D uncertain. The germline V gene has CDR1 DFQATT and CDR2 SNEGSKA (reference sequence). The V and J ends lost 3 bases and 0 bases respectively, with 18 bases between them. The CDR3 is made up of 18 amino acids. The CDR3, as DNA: TGCAGTGCTAGTAAATTTGGCTCCTTAAGCTCTGGGGCCAACGTCCTGACTTTC. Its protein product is CSASKFGSLSSGANVLTF.

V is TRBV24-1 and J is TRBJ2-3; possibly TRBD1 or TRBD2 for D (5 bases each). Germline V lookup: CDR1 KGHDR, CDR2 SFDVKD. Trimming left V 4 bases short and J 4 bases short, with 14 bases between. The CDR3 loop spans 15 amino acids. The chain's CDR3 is CATSDPRGAADTQYF. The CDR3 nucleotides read TGTGCCACCAGTGACCCAAGAGGGGCCGCAGATACGCAGTATTTT.

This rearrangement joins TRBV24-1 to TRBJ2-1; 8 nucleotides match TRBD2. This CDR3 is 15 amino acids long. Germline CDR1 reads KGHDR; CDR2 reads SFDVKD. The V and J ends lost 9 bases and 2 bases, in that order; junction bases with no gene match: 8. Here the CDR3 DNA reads TGTGCCACCTCCGCGGGGGGCCTAACCTACAATGAGCAGTTCTTC. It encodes CATSAGGLTYNEQFF.